Listed here are 5 T cell receptor beta chains from one sample, sequenced in a study of beta chain features in type 1 diabetes. Their specific antigens are unknown. Overall study findings and caveats: For Type 1 diabetes patients, all four CD4+ subsets carried TCRB CDR3s that were moderately but significantly shorter.

Reverse transcribing all isolated RNA meant expressed TCRB transcripts were sequenced. TCRdb's copy holds only in-frame clones and misses some; the assay was immunoSEQ multiplex PCR. The sample yields over 200,000 clones, roughly a tenth seen once. The specimen was naive CD4+ T cells from blood. The source of these receptors is a man younger than 45 with type 1 diabetes.

This clone was observed a handful of times. The V gene is TRBV11-2, the J gene TRBJ1-2; D gene unclear. V was cut by 0 bases and J by 2 bases, with 10 bases left in between. Germline assignment: CDR1 SGHAT and CDR2 FQNNGV. CDR3 length equals 15 residues. Here the CDR3 reads CASSLDQFHNYGYTF. The CDR3, as DNA: TGTGCCAGCAGCTTAGATCAGTTTCACAACTATGGCTACACCTTC.

This clone was found a few times. V usage is TRBV7-2 and J usage is TRBJ2-5, with D tentatively TRBD1 (6 bases). Germline V gene data show CDR1 as SGHTA and CDR2 as FQGNSA. V dropped 4 bases and J dropped 4 bases, with 13 bases sitting between them. CDR3 length equals 14 residues. This CDR3 is CASSYQGQGETQYF. In nucleotides, the CDR3 is TGTGCCAGCAGCTACCAGGGGCAGGGAGAGACCCAGTACTTC.

This clone turned up a few times. The chain combines TRBV14 with TRBJ2-3; 9 nucleotides align to TRBD2. Germline CDR1 is SGHDN and CDR2 is FVKESK. V lost 3 bases to trimming and J lost 3 bases; unmatched junction nucleotides: 10. The CDR3 has 17 amino acids. CDR3 in DNA: TGTGCCAGCAGCCAGCCGACGACTAGCGGACGTACAGATACGCAGTATTTT. This gives the protein CASSQPTTSGRTDTQYF.

This clone occurred a few times. The V gene is TRBV19, the J gene TRBJ1-5; D uncertain. The CDR3 is 11 amino acids. The V gene lost 8 bases and the J gene lost 4 bases, with 6 bases spanning the gap. The germline gives CDR1 LNHDA, CDR2 SQIVND (reference sequence). The CDR3 DNA is TGTGCCAGTGGGCCGAATCAGCCCCAGCATTTT. It codes for CASGPNQPQHF.

The CDR3 loop reads CASGGQGMGEQFF. The CDR3 coding sequence is TGTGCTAGTGGCGGACAGGGGATGGGTGAGCAGTTCTTC. The chain employs TRBV12-5 and TRBJ2-1, with 9 bases identical to TRBD1. CDR1 and CDR2 from the germline V gene are LGHNT and FRNRAP. This CDR3 contains 13 residues. The J segment lost 9 bases and the V segment lost 6 bases, leaving 6 bases of the junction unmatched. Full variable domain (rest looked up from reference TRBV12-5 and TRBJ2-1): DARVTQTPRHKVTEMGQEVTMRCQPILGHNTVFWYRQTMMQGLELLAYFRNRAPLDDSGMPKDRFSAEMPDATLATLKIQPSEPRDSAVYFCASGGQGMGEQFFGPGTRLTVL.